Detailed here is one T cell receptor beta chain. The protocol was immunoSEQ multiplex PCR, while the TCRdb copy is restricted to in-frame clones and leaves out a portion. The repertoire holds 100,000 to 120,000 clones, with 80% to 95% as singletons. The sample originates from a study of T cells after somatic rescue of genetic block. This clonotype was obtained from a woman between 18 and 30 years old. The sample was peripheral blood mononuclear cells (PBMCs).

The CDR3 sequence: CASSRDRANTEAFF. CDR3 bases: TGTGCCAGCAGCCGGGACAGGGCGAACACTGAAGCTTTCTTT. This rearrangement joins TRBV7-2 to TRBJ1-1; 9 bases agree with TRBD1. The CDR3 runs 14 residues. Germline loops: CDR1 SGHTA, CDR2 FQGNSA. V lost 5 bases to trimming and J lost 1 base; unmatched junction nucleotides: 2.